One sample yielded the 6 T cell receptor beta chains listed below, sequenced in a study of post-analysis software for immune sequencing data. General study results and limits: Five TRBV segments, including TRBV5-6, TRBV5-1 and TRBV20-1, were more frequent in patients than controls.

The antigens for these receptors are not known. Tagging with unique molecular identifiers was a feature of the TCR beta cDNA libraries. TCRdb itself ran the PCR reads through MiXCR, one entry per CDR3 protein. This sample has 430,000 or so distinct CDR3 sequences, with 39% found just once. The sample consisted of blood. All receptors come from a girl aged 2-15 years with multiple sclerosis.

The chain couples TRBV12-3 or TRBV12-4 to TRBJ2-3, with D possibly matching TRBD2 (6 bases). Trimming took 10 bases from V and 2 from J, leaving 25 bases between them. This CDR3 comprises 17 residues. This chain's CDR3 is CANILRAGSVLTDTQYF. The CDR3 DNA follows: TGTGCCAACATCCTAAGGGCGGGGAGCGTGCTCACAGATACGCAGTATTTT.

This clonotype showed up just a few times. At one boundary the junction diverges from the germline segment, which might be a read error. CDR3: CASSVAVVSSYNEQFF. DNA of the CDR3: TGTGCCAGCAGCGTAGCGGTTGTTAGCTCCTACAATGAGCAGTTCTTC. The V gene is TRBV7-9, the J gene TRBJ2-1, with D possibly being TRBD2 (6 bases). The CDR3 is 16 residues long. In germline, CDR1 is SEHNR, CDR2 FQNEAQ (reference sequence).

There are a few counts of this clonotype. The rearrangement uses TRBV18 and TRBJ1-3; maybe TRBD1 (5 bases). Germline V gene data show CDR1 as KGHSH and CDR2 as LQKENI. The germline V and J ends were trimmed by 5 bases and 3 bases, with 17 bases remaining between them. The CDR3 consists of 16 residues. The CDR3 protein is CASSTTGGSVGNTIYF. The CDR3 DNA follows: TGTGCCAGCTCAACTACAGGTGGATCGGTTGGAAACACCATATATTTT.

The V gene is TRBV7-2, the J gene TRBJ1-5, with D maybe TRBD1 (5 bases). Per germline, CDR1 SGHTA and CDR2 FQGNSA. This CDR3 contains 14 residues. Trimming cost V 1 base and J 2 bases, with 6 bases left between them. CDR3 bases: TGTGCCAGCAGCTTAGAGGGACGCAATCAGCCCCAGCATTTT. As protein: CASSLEGRNQPQHF.

The chain carries TRBV4-1 and TRBJ2-5; 7 bases line up with TRBD1. The CDR3 extends over 14 amino acids. Trimming took 3 bases from V and 11 from J; bases not matched to a gene: 12. Germline CDR1 is MGHRA and CDR2 is YSYEKL. CDR3: CASSQGQRNNEQYF. CDR3 coding DNA: TGCGCCAGCAGCCAGGGACAGCGGAACAATGAGCAGTACTTC.

This chain connects TRBV7-3 to TRBJ2-7; a possible D gene is TRBD2 (6 bases). The CDR3 loop spans 14 amino acids. Germline-derived CDR1 and CDR2 are SGHTA and FQGTGA. V was clipped by 0 bases and J by 9 bases, with 15 bases between them. As DNA, the CDR3 is TGTGCCAGCAGCTTAACCGGGCTGCGGGATCGGCAGTACTTC. Translated, it gives CASSLTGLRDRQYF.